This TCR beta chain originates from a study of T-cell memory formation after mild COVID-19. Study-level background: TCR clusters were mostly confined to one donor each.

V lost 3 bases to trimming and J lost 2 bases, with 8 bases between them. This CDR3 is built from 13 residues. Germline assignment: CDR1 KGHSH and CDR2 LQKENI. The table lists this clonotype with many counts. Its antigen is currently unknown. Employing constant-segment primers, 5'RACE generated TCR alpha and TCR beta cDNA libraries bearing sample barcodes and UMIs. TCRdb re-derived calls from the 5' RACE reads in MiXCR, one entry per CDR3 protein. The table lists under 250,000 distinct CDR3 sequences, 9.5% of them singletons, with around 3.4% in the top ten. Regarding the study as a whole: The finding that pre-infection memory included some responding clones suggested that cross-reactive memory joined. Later expanders leaned toward CD4+, whereas clones contracting from day 15 to 85 were balanced CD4/CD8.

The sequence derives from a young man who had mild COVID-19 (a few samples of this study predate the infection). Cell type and time point are not known. Sample: PBMCs or a T cell subset sorted from them (not recorded which). The chain employs TRBV18 and TRBJ2-7; D is ambiguous. CDR3 in amino acids: CASSPDGAYEQYF. For the CDR3, the DNA is TGTGCCAGCTCACCGGACGGTGCCTACGAGCAGTACTTC.